What follows are 13 T cell receptor beta chains derived from one specimen sequenced in a study of shared clonotypes between healthy human individuals. Generated by immunoSEQ multiplex PCR, the TCRdb table keeps only in-frame clones and is missing some. This sample has 2 million to 2.5 million clones, with 90% to 95% found just once. Source material: naive CD4+ T cells from PBMCs. Subset specified: CD45RA+ positively selected. These receptors were collected from a man aged 18-30 years in good health. Some clones in this sample may be carry-over from other donors' samples.

This chain connects TRBV18 to TRBJ1-5, with unresolved D. Germline V gene sequence: CDR1 KGHSH, CDR2 LQKENI. CDR3 length equals 15 residues. V lost 6 bases and J 3 bases, leaving 15 bases between the germline ends. The CDR3 spells CASSARGKDNQPQHF. The CDR3 bases are TGTGCCAGCTCCGCTCGCGGGAAGGACAATCAGCCCCAGCATTTT.

This chain links TRBV5-1 with TRBJ1-2, with TRBD1 matching over 7 bases. This CDR3 comprises 14 residues. Per the germline V gene, CDR1 is SGHRS and CDR2 is YFSETQ. V shed 0 bases and J 12 bases; nucleotides not matched to a gene: 11. The CDR3 nucleotides read TGCGCCAGCAGCTTGGACGGGAACAGGGGCGCAAACACCTTC. Translating gives CASSLDGNRGANTF.

The chain combines TRBV5-6 with TRBJ2-3; 7 bases agree with TRBD1. Trimming took 4 bases from V and 3 from J; bases not matched to a gene: 11. Germline-derived CDR1 and CDR2 are SGHDT and YYEEEE. This CDR3 comprises 16 residues. The CDR3 spells CASSGGRGGFTDTQYF. The CDR3 DNA reads TGTGCCAGCAGCGGCGGGCGAGGGGGCTTTACAGATACGCAGTATTTT.

This clone has a handful of counts. J is TRBJ1-1 and V is TRBV27, with 8 bases identical to TRBD1. Germline V lookup: CDR1 MNHEY, CDR2 SMNVEV (reference sequence). The CDR3 sequence is 15 residues long. J was trimmed by 1 base and V by 5 bases; bases with no gene match: 6. The CDR3 DNA reads as TGTGCCAGCAGTCCTCGACAGGGGCCGAACACTGAAGCTTTCTTT. This encodes CASSPRQGPNTEAFF.

The rearrangement links TRBV5-4 to TRBJ1-1; D remains ambiguous. This CDR3 region has 13 residues. Per germline, CDR1 SGHNT and CDR2 YYREEE (reference sequence). V was clipped by 7 bases and J by 2 bases, with 12 bases between them. CDR3 in amino acids: CASGRTVNTEAFF. The CDR3 region has the DNA TGTGCCAGCGGGCGGACGGTAAACACTGAAGCTTTCTTT.

The chain employs TRBV7-9 and TRBJ2-7; D could derive from TRBD1 or TRBD2 (6 bases each). This CDR3 has 16 residues. Germline CDR1 SEHNR, CDR2 FQNEAQ (reference sequence). Trimming took 6 bases from V and 7 from J, leaving 25 bases between them. CDR3 nucleotides: TGTGCCAGCAGATCACCCCGGGACTCCCAGGGGAGAGAGCAGTACTTC. Amino acids: CASRSPRDSQGREQYF. Looking up the rest from reference TRBV7-9 and TRBJ2-7 gives the full variable domain: DTGVSQNPRHKITKRGQNVTFRCDPISEHNRLYWYRQTLGQGPEFLTYFQNEAQLEKSRLLSDRFSAERPKGSFSTLEIQRTEQGDSAMYLCASRSPRDSQGREQYFGPGTRLTVT.

As DNA, the CDR3 is TGTGCCAGTAGGGGAACAGGGGTTTACTCTGGGGCCAACGTCCTGACTTTC. Translation gives CASRGTGVYSGANVLTF. The chain has TRBV19 and TRBJ2-6; 7 nucleotides line up with TRBD1. This CDR3 region has 17 residues. V gave up 6 bases and J gave up 0 bases; unmatched junction bases: 8. Per germline, CDR1 LNHDA and CDR2 SQIVND (reference sequence).

V gene TRBV6-5 combines with J gene TRBJ1-6, with D maybe TRBD1 (6 bases). Germline-derived CDR1 and CDR2 are MNHEY and SVGAGI. The CDR3 totals 14 residues. V was clipped by 2 bases and J by 5 bases, with 7 bases between them. CDR3 sequence reads: CASSYAGDNSPLHF. The CDR3 nucleotides are TGTGCCAGCAGTTACGCAGGGGATAATTCACCCCTCCACTTT.

The CDR3 coding sequence is TGCGCCAGCACCGAGAGGGGGATTCCCGGGGAGCTGTTTTTT. This gives the protein CASTERGIPGELFF. The genes are TRBV5-1 and TRBJ2-2; the D gene is possibly TRBD1 (6 bases). The CDR3 extends over 14 amino acids. V dropped 6 bases and J dropped 6 bases, with 15 bases sitting between them. The germline V gene has CDR1 SGHRS and CDR2 YFSETQ.

The chain is built from TRBV2 and TRBJ2-2; no reliable D call. The CDR3 covers 15 residues. The germline gives CDR1 SNHLY, CDR2 FYNNEI. V lost 8 bases and J 6 bases, leaving 19 bases between the germline ends. The CDR3 sequence is CASCDRNPGSGELFF. The DNA of the CDR3 is TGTGCCAGCTGCGACCGTAACCCCGGGTCCGGGGAGCTGTTTTTT.

The chain links TRBV19 to TRBJ2-7, with 10 bases lining up with TRBD1. The CDR3 runs to 13 residues. Trimming removed 7 bases from V and 4 bases from J; junction bases left unmatched: 4. Germline lookup yields CDR1 LNHDA and CDR2 SQIVND (reference sequence). The DNA of the CDR3 is TGTGCCAGTATGGGGACAGGGGATTACGAGCAGTACTTC. Translated, it gives CASMGTGDYEQYF.

This chain links TRBV18 with TRBJ1-2; possible D gene TRBD1, 6 bases. CDR3 length: 17 residues. V dropped 3 bases and J dropped 4 bases, with 21 bases sitting between them. Germline V gives CDR1 KGHSH, CDR2 LQKENI. As DNA, the CDR3 is TGTGCCAGCTCACCGCAACAGGGAGGACAGATAGGCTATGGCTACACCTTC. Translated, it gives CASSPQQGGQIGYGYTF.

The chain joins TRBV4-1 to TRBJ2-7; 8 nucleotides agree with TRBD1. The junction had 6 bases not matched to a gene; V was cut back by 5 bases and J by 3 bases. This CDR3 comprises 14 residues. Germline V CDR1 and CDR2: MGHRA, YSYEKL. The chain's CDR3 is CASSSDRGDYEQYF. The CDR3 DNA follows: TGCGCCAGCAGCTCCGACAGGGGAGACTACGAGCAGTACTTC.